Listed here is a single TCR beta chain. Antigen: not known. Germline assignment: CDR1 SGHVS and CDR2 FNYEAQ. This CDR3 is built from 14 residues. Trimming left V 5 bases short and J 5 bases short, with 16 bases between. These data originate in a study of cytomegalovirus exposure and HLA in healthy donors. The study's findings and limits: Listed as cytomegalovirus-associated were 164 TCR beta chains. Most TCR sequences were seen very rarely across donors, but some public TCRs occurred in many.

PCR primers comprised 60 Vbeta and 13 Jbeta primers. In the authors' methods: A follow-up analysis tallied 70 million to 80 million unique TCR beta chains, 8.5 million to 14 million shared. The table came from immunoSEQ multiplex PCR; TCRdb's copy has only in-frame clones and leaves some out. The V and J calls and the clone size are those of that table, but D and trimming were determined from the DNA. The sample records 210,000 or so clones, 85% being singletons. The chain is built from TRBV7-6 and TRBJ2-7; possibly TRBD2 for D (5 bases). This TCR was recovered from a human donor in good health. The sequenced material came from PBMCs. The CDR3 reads CASSPEVRADEQYF. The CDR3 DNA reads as TGTGCCAGCAGCCCCGAGGTGAGGGCGGACGAGCAGTACTTC.